This TCR beta chain is drawn from a study of cytomegalovirus exposure and HLA in healthy donors. V dropped 5 bases and J dropped 6 bases, with 14 bases sitting between them. The CDR3 covers 13 residues. Germline loops: CDR1 SGHTS, CDR2 YDEGEE. The study ran its PCR with 60 Vbeta and 13 Jbeta primers. The data were produced by immunoSEQ multiplex PCR, yet TCRdb's version contains in-frame clones alone and is incomplete. Of about 110,000 clones in the sample, around 67% were seen once. The receptor's source is a woman in her thirties or forties in good health and CMV-seronegative. V is TRBV5-8 and J is TRBJ1-1; tentative D call: TRBD1 (6 bases). Sequencing was done on a sample of PBMCs. The CDR3 bases are TGTGCCAGCAGTTCTCTCAGGGGAGCTGAAGCTTTCTTT. As protein: CASSSLRGAEAFF.